This passage covers 31 T cell receptor beta chains from one sample sequenced in a study of blood T cell repertoires in COVID-19. The method was immunoSEQ multiplex PCR; TCRdb's version includes in-frame clones alone and lacks a portion of them. Of 150,000 to 200,000 clones listed, roughly 83% were seen once; the top ten hold 7.5% to 10%. Sequenced: PBMCs or T cells enriched from blood (not recorded which). Receptors originate from a woman aged 25 to 45 who had recovered from COVID-19.

CDR3 sequence: CASSQIGTNQGNTEAFF. The CDR3 DNA is TGTGCCAGCAGCCAAATCGGGACTAATCAGGGGAACACTGAAGCTTTCTTT. The chain is built from TRBV3-1 (or the pseudogene TRBV3-2) and TRBJ1-1; possibly TRBD1 for D (5 bases). V lost 2 bases and J 1 base, leaving 17 bases between the germline ends. The length of the CDR3 is 17 residues. Germline V lookup: CDR1 LGHDT, CDR2 YNNKEL (reference sequence).

CDR3 in DNA: TGTGCCAGCAGCGTAGCCGGGAACACTGAAGCTTTCTTT. Translated: CASSVAGNTEAFF. The chain recombines TRBV9 with TRBJ1-1; D is ambiguous. The CDR3 runs to 13 residues. Germline V gene sequence: CDR1 SGDLS, CDR2 YYNGEE. V gave up 0 bases and J gave up 1 base, with 4 bases separating them.

The V gene is TRBV2, the J gene TRBJ2-7, with 9 positions matching TRBD1. The CDR3 extends over 14 amino acids. Unmatched junction bases numbered 5, after V lost 6 bases and J lost 2 bases. Germline V gene sequence: CDR1 SNHLY, CDR2 FYNNEI. DNA for the CDR3: TGTGCCAGCAGCCTGGGACAGGGCGCCTACGAGCAGTACTTC. This sequence encodes CASSLGQGAYEQYF.

The chain employs TRBV27 and TRBJ2-7; tentative D call: TRBD1 (5 bases). Germline lookup yields CDR1 MNHEY and CDR2 SMNVEV (reference sequence). The V and J ends lost 2 bases and 3 bases respectively, with 11 bases between them. The CDR3 consists of 14 residues. The CDR3 loop is CASSLVPGNYEQYF. CDR3 DNA sequence: TGTGCCAGCAGTTTAGTTCCAGGGAACTACGAGCAGTACTTC.

The V call is TRBV19, the J call TRBJ1-1; D is perhaps TRBD1 (5 bases). The CDR3 sequence is 17 residues long. From germline, CDR1 is LNHDA and CDR2 SQIVND (reference sequence). Trimming took 6 bases from V and 1 from J, leaving 21 bases between them. Written as DNA, the CDR3 is TGTGCCAGTAGGAACCTACAGGAGCGGGGAGGGAACACTGAAGCTTTCTTT. Translated: CASRNLQERGGNTEAFF.

The table lists this clone with a count of one. The chain couples TRBV19 to TRBJ1-2; no clear D gene. The CDR3 covers 14 residues. V was clipped by 8 bases and J by 1 base, with 14 bases between them. Per germline, CDR1 LNHDA and CDR2 SQIVND (reference sequence). This chain's CDR3 is CASHEGGDNYGYTF. CDR3 DNA: TGTGCCAGTCACGAGGGAGGAGATAACTATGGCTACACCTTC.

V usage is TRBV5-1 and J usage is TRBJ2-1, with 8 bases matching TRBD1. The CDR3 has 14 amino acids. From germline, CDR1 is SGHRS and CDR2 YFSETQ. Trimming removed 3 bases from V and 10 bases from J; junction bases left unmatched: 9. CDR3 residues: CASSSVDRVGEQFF. DNA for the CDR3: TGCGCCAGCAGCTCGGTGGACAGGGTGGGAGAGCAGTTCTTC.

The gene calls are TRBV7-8 and TRBJ2-5, with unresolved D. The germline V gene has CDR1 SGHVS and CDR2 FQNEAQ. This CDR3 has 11 residues. Trimming pared 3 bases from V and 4 bases from J, leaving 3 bases between. The CDR3 DNA reads TGTGCCAGCAGCTTTCGAGAGACCCAGTACTTC. This translates into CASSFRETQYF.

This chain uses TRBV19 with TRBJ1-4, with D perhaps TRBD1 (6 bases). CDR1 is LNHDA, CDR2 SQIVND, per germline (reference sequence). The CDR3 loop spans 16 amino acids. V lost 8 bases, J lost 2 bases, and 18 bases lay in between. The CDR3: CASSPTGLSTNEKLFF. In nucleotides, the CDR3 is TGTGCCAGTTCGCCCACAGGGCTCTCGACTAATGAAAAACTGTTTTTT.

This clone has only a few counts. In DNA form, the CDR3 reads TGTGCCAGCAGTATTGGAGAGAACACTGAAGCTTTCTTT. Its translation: CASSIGENTEAFF. The chain combines TRBV2 with TRBJ1-1; D call uncertain. V was pared by 5 bases and J by 1 base, with 8 bases between. Germline V CDR1 and CDR2: SNHLY, FYNNEI. The CDR3 spans 13 residues.

This clone was counted between two and nine times. This rearrangement joins TRBV4-1 to TRBJ1-6, with 9 bases aligning to TRBD1. CDR1 MGHRA and CDR2 YSYEKL come from the germline V gene. J lost 10 bases, V lost 2 bases, and 6 bases had no gene match. This CDR3 is 15 amino acids long. The chain's CDR3 is CASSQRTGGTSPLHF. In DNA form, the CDR3 reads TGCGCCAGCAGCCAACGAACAGGGGGCACGTCACCCCTCCACTTT.

This chain connects TRBV27 to TRBJ2-1; TRBD2 matches 14 bases. The CDR3 contains 16 residues. The V gene's germline CDR1 is MNHEY and CDR2 SMNVEV (reference sequence). The J segment lost 6 bases and the V segment lost 4 bases, leaving 5 bases of the junction unmatched. CDR3 bases: TGTGCCAGCAGTTCCGGGACTAGCGGGAGTTTCAATGAGCAGTTCTTC. Its protein product is CASSSGTSGSFNEQFF.

To note about this clone: The same CDR3 is also encoded by other DNA sequences in this sample. The rearrangement links TRBV18 to TRBJ2-3, with 7 positions matching TRBD2. With 2 bases clipped from V and 0 bases from J, the junction kept 2 bases outside the gene matches. The CDR3 is 15 amino acids. CDR1 and CDR2 from the germline V gene are KGHSH and LQKENI. The CDR3 loop reads CASSPLAGSTDTQYF. CDR3 in DNA: TGTGCCAGCTCACCATTAGCGGGCAGCACAGATACGCAGTATTTT. The full variable domain, completed using reference TRBV18 and TRBJ2-3, is NAGVMQNPRHLVRRRGQEARLRCSPMKGHSHVYWYRQLPEEGLKFMVYLQKENIIDESGMPKERFSAEFPKEGPSILRIQQVVRGDSAAYFCASSPLAGSTDTQYFGPGTRLTVL.

The rearrangement links TRBV14 to TRBJ1-4, with D possibly being TRBD1 (5 bases). V was clipped by 0 bases and J by 7 bases, with 18 bases between them. Germline CDR1 SGHDN, CDR2 FVKESK. The CDR3 contains 17 residues. The CDR3 loop reads CASSQDIGAGWGEKLFF. The CDR3 DNA sequence: TGTGCCAGCAGCCAAGATATTGGGGCAGGGTGGGGTGAAAAACTGTTTTTT.

The gene calls are TRBV4-2 and TRBJ2-7; D remains unclear. V lost 5 bases to trimming and J lost 2 bases, with 4 bases between them. The germline V gene has CDR1 LGHNA and CDR2 YNFKEQ. The CDR3 extends over 11 amino acids. The CDR3: CASSSAYEQYF. CDR3 DNA sequence: TGTGCCAGCAGCTCCGCCTACGAGCAGTACTTC.

The J gene is TRBJ2-5, the V gene TRBV24-1, with 12 positions matching TRBD2. The V gene end was trimmed by 4 bases and the J gene end by 1 base; junction bases not matched to a gene: 12. CDR3 length: 19 amino acids. CDR1 and CDR2 (germline): KGHDR, SFDVKD. This CDR3 reads CATSDPSNLAGGSQETQYF. In nucleotides, the CDR3 is TGTGCCACCAGTGACCCCTCAAACCTAGCGGGAGGGAGCCAAGAGACCCAGTACTTC.

The chain links TRBV5-1 to TRBJ2-3; the D gene is possibly TRBD2 (6 bases). This CDR3 spans 16 amino acids. The germline gives CDR1 SGHRS, CDR2 YFSETQ. V was cut by 0 bases and J by 0 bases, with 11 bases left in between. The CDR3 reads CASSLGLATSTDTQYF. The CDR3 DNA reads as TGCGCCAGCAGCTTGGGGCTAGCGACTAGCACAGATACGCAGTATTTT.

The chain joins TRBV5-5 to TRBJ2-3, with 13 bases aligning to TRBD2. Germline CDR1 SGHKS, CDR2 YYEKEE (reference sequence). Germline trimming cut 4 bases from V and 5 bases from J; bases unmatched to any gene: 10. The CDR3 totals 17 residues. Here the CDR3 reads CASSAGTSGIKVDTQYF. CDR3 DNA sequence: TGTGCCAGCAGCGCCGGGACTAGCGGGATTAAAGTAGATACGCAGTATTTT.

This chain joins TRBV7-9 and TRBJ2-7, with 9 bases lining up with TRBD2. This CDR3 comprises 17 residues. Germline lookup yields CDR1 SEHNR and CDR2 FQNEAQ (reference sequence). With V trimmed by 5 bases and J by 2 bases, 13 bases remained unmatched. CDR3 in DNA: TGTGCCAGCAGCCCGCGGACTAGCGACCCGAAGGCCTACGAGCAGTACTTC. Protein: CASSPRTSDPKAYEQYF.

The rearrangement joins TRBV9 to TRBJ1-2, with 9 bases fitting TRBD1. J lost 5 bases, V lost 6 bases, and 2 bases had no gene match. The CDR3 is 12 residues long. Germline V CDR1 and CDR2: SGDLS, YYNGEE. The CDR3 DNA is TGTGCCAGCACTGGGACAGGGTATGGCTACACCTTC. Translation gives CASTGTGYGYTF.

In this sample, this clone turned up once. J is TRBJ1-2 and V is TRBV12-3 or TRBV12-4; the D gene is possibly TRBD1 (5 bases). Trimming pared 5 bases from V and 7 bases from J, leaving 11 bases between. The CDR3 spans 12 residues. CDR3 sequence reads: CASSDSNLGYTF. In DNA, the CDR3 is TGTGCCAGCAGTGACAGCAATCTTGGCTACACCTTC.

This clone appeared a few times. This rearrangement joins TRBV12-3 or TRBV12-4 to TRBJ1-1; no firm D call. The length of the CDR3 is 13 residues. V lost 2 bases, J lost 4 bases, and 8 bases lay in between. The CDR3 reads CASSLRELTEAFF. As DNA, the CDR3 is TGTGCCAGCAGTTTACGGGAACTCACTGAAGCTTTCTTT.

This rearrangement joins TRBV7-9 to TRBJ1-1; no reliable D call. There are 12 residues in the CDR3. The V end was cut by 5 bases, the J end by 11 bases, with 15 bases between. Germline CDR1 and CDR2: SEHNR and FQNEAQ (reference sequence). CDR3 sequence reads: CASSPTSPGAFF. The CDR3 DNA sequence: TGTGCCAGCAGCCCTACAAGTCCCGGGGCTTTCTTT.

In its sample, this clone was seen a few times. The rearrangement joins TRBV3-1 (or the pseudogene TRBV3-2) to TRBJ1-5; tentatively, D is TRBD1 (5 bases). CDR1 and CDR2 (germline): LGHDT, YNNKEL (reference sequence). V lost 1 base and J lost 9, with 16 bases in between. CDR3 length equals 15 residues. The CDR3 sequence is CASSQVAQVDWPQHF. The CDR3 DNA is TGTGCCAGCAGCCAAGTGGCACAGGTGGATTGGCCCCAGCATTTT.

This sequence joins TRBV9 and TRBJ2-7; TRBD2 matches at 10 bases. The germline gives CDR1 SGDLS, CDR2 YYNGEE. CDR3 length: 17 residues. J lost 5 bases, V lost 0 bases, and 11 bases had no gene match. In DNA, the CDR3 is TGTGCCAGCAGCGTAGGTGGTCTAGCGGGAGCCGCCGACGAGCAGTACTTC. It codes for CASSVGGLAGAADEQYF. Combining the CDR3 with reference TRBV9 and TRBJ2-7 gives the whole variable domain DSGVTQTPKHLITATGQRVTLRCSPRSGDLSVYWYQQSLDQGLQFLIQYYNGEERAKGNILERFSAQQFPDLHSELNLSSLELGDSALYFCASSVGGLAGAADEQYFGPGTRLTVT.

The chain has TRBV24-1 and TRBJ2-1; D ambiguous. The CDR3 loop spans 13 amino acids. The germline CDR1 and CDR2 sequences are KGHDR and SFDVKD. V lost 3 bases and J lost 5, with 7 bases in between. The CDR3 region has the DNA TGTGCCACCAGTGATCTAATAAACAATGAGCAGTTCTTC. Its protein product is CATSDLINNEQFF.

The chain links TRBV6-1 to TRBJ2-7; 9 nucleotides match TRBD1. CDR1 and CDR2 (germline): MNHNS, SASEGT. This CDR3 is built from 16 residues. V was pared by 3 bases and J by 5 bases, with 11 bases of the junction left unmatched. In DNA form, the CDR3 reads TGTGCCAGCAGTGACGGGACAGGGATTGTATGGGACGAGCAGTACTTC. Amino acid sequence: CASSDGTGIVWDEQYF.

This chain links TRBV6-4 with TRBJ2-1; 11 positions agree with TRBD2. The CDR3 is 16 amino acids. V was pared by 4 bases and J by 2 bases, with 4 bases of the junction left unmatched. The germline CDR1 and CDR2 sequences are MRHNA and SNTAGT. The CDR3 loop reads CASSGFSGRAYNEQFF. The CDR3 nucleotides are TGTGCCAGCAGTGGCTTTAGCGGGAGGGCCTACAATGAGCAGTTCTTC.

The chain is built from TRBV18 and TRBJ2-3, with 9 bases matching TRBD2. After removal of 3 bases from V and 0 bases from J, the junction contained 7 bases not matched to a gene. The CDR3 extends over 17 amino acids. CDR1 is KGHSH, CDR2 LQKENI, per germline. CDR3 DNA sequence: TGTGCCAGCTCACCTCTGGCGGGAGGGCCTAGCACAGATACGCAGTATTTT. This translates into CASSPLAGGPSTDTQYF.

V is TRBV6-4 and J is TRBJ2-3; 8 nucleotides agree with TRBD1. Germline CDR1 and CDR2: MRHNA and SNTAGT. CDR3 length equals 15 residues. After removal of 0 bases from V and 6 bases from J, the junction contained 5 bases not matched to a gene. CDR3 amino acids: CASSDSAGGSDTQYF. The CDR3 DNA reads TGTGCCAGCAGTGACTCGGCAGGGGGCTCGGATACGCAGTATTTT.

V gene TRBV25-1 combines with J gene TRBJ2-5; D is unclear. Germline assignment: CDR1 MGHDK and CDR2 SYGVNS. CDR3 length equals 10 residues. Trimming pared 6 bases from V and 3 bases from J, leaving 2 bases between. CDR3 region: CASSEETQYF. The CDR3, as DNA: TGTGCCAGCAGCGAAGAGACCCAGTACTTC.